The rows below give T cell receptor beta chains drawn from one sample of a study of PD-1 blockade in classical Hodgkin lymphoma. The data were produced by immunoSEQ multiplex PCR, yet TCRdb's version contains in-frame clones alone and is incomplete. The sample has more than 140,000 clones, about four fifths seen once. This sample comprised peripheral blood mononuclear cells (PBMCs), obtained before the second cycle of nivolumab. The receptors derive from a human donor with classical Hodgkin lymphoma. CDR3s include the opening cysteine and the closing phenylalanine or tryptophan. Fields, in order: J gene, D gene, CDR3 length, V gene, clone size, CDR3 DNA, CDR3 protein. The D gene is left open where the match is weak. Size values are once, few and many counts, or a class for expanded clones, and some rows have none.

j_call: TRBJ1-2; d_call: .; cdr3_length: 14; v_call: TRBV19; clone_size: .; cdr3_nt: TGTGCCAGTACAACGGCGGGGACTAACTATGGCTACACCTTC; cdr3_aa: CASTTAGTNYGYTF
j_call: TRBJ1-5; d_call: .; cdr3_length: 14; v_call: TRBV2; clone_size: .; cdr3_nt: TGTGCCAGCAGTGCACAGGGCGTATATCAGCCCCAGCATTTT; cdr3_aa: CASSAQGVYQPQHF
j_call: TRBJ2-3; d_call: TRBD2; cdr3_length: 15; v_call: TRBV9; clone_size: .; cdr3_nt: TGTGCCAGCAGCTCTTCGAGCGGGGGGGCCGATACGCAGTATTTT; cdr3_aa: CASSSSSGGADTQYF
j_call: TRBJ1-6; d_call: TRBD1; cdr3_length: 13; v_call: TRBV18; clone_size: .; cdr3_nt: TGTGCCAGCTCACCACCGACAGGGCAAAACCTCCACTTT; cdr3_aa: CASSPPTGQNLHF
j_call: TRBJ2-7; d_call: TRBD1; cdr3_length: 15; v_call: TRBV18; clone_size: .; cdr3_nt: TGTGCCAGCTCAGCAGGGACAGGTTACTCCTACGAGCAGTACTTC; cdr3_aa: CASSAGTGYSYEQYF
j_call: TRBJ1-2; d_call: .; cdr3_length: 17; v_call: TRBV27; clone_size: few; cdr3_nt: TGTGCCAGCAGTTTACCGGTCCCAAGGACATGGAGCTATGGCTACACCTTC; cdr3_aa: CASSLPVPRTWSYGYTF
j_call: TRBJ2-5; d_call: .; cdr3_length: 11; v_call: TRBV6-5; clone_size: .; cdr3_nt: TGTGCCAGCACCTCCGAGGGGACCCAGTACTTC; cdr3_aa: CASTSEGTQYF
j_call: TRBJ1-1; d_call: .; cdr3_length: 13; v_call: TRBV28; clone_size: .; cdr3_nt: TGTGCCAGCAGCCCCGCCCCAGACACTGAAGCTTTCTTT; cdr3_aa: CASSPAPDTEAFF
j_call: TRBJ1-3; d_call: .; cdr3_length: 15; v_call: TRBV7-9; clone_size: few; cdr3_nt: TGCGCCAGCAGCCAAGACCGGGACTCCAGCTCCCTTTTATATTTT; cdr3_aa: CASSQDRDSSSLLYF
j_call: TRBJ2-2; d_call: .; cdr3_length: 16; v_call: TRBV11-2; clone_size: .; cdr3_nt: TGTGCCAGCAGCTTAGTGTACAGGAAGGACACCGGGGAGCTGTTTTTT; cdr3_aa: CASSLVYRKDTGELFF
j_call: TRBJ2-7; d_call: .; cdr3_length: 13; v_call: TRBV5-8; clone_size: .; cdr3_nt: TGTGCCAGCAGCTTGGATCAGGGGAGCAAGCAGTACTTC; cdr3_aa: CASSLDQGSKQYF
j_call: TRBJ2-3; d_call: TRBD2; cdr3_length: 16; v_call: TRBV18; clone_size: .; cdr3_nt: TGTGCCAGCTCACCCACGAGCGGGGGGGCAGCCGATACGCAGTATTTT; cdr3_aa: CASSPTSGGAADTQYF
j_call: TRBJ2-2; d_call: .; cdr3_length: 14; v_call: TRBV27; clone_size: .; cdr3_nt: TGTGCCAGCAGTTTCCTGGGTAACGACGGGGAGCTGTTTTTT; cdr3_aa: CASSFLGNDGELFF
j_call: TRBJ1-6; d_call: .; cdr3_length: 14; v_call: TRBV2; clone_size: few; cdr3_nt: TGTGCCAGCAGTGTTCAGGGCGGGAATTCACCCCTCCACTTT; cdr3_aa: CASSVQGGNSPLHF
j_call: TRBJ1-3; d_call: .; cdr3_length: 16; v_call: TRBV18; clone_size: .; cdr3_nt: TGTGCCAGCTCACCAAGGACGGACCTCTCTGGAAACACCATATATTTT; cdr3_aa: CASSPRTDLSGNTIYF
j_call: TRBJ1-5; d_call: .; cdr3_length: 13; v_call: TRBV27; clone_size: .; cdr3_nt: TGTGCCAGCAGTTTTTATAGCAATCAGCCCCAGCATTTT; cdr3_aa: CASSFYSNQPQHF
j_call: TRBJ1-3; d_call: .; cdr3_length: 15; v_call: TRBV7-2; clone_size: .; cdr3_nt: TGTGCCAGCAGCCCCCGGGCGCGCTCTGGAAACACCATATATTTT; cdr3_aa: CASSPRARSGNTIYF
j_call: TRBJ2-1; d_call: .; cdr3_length: 16; v_call: TRBV28; clone_size: .; cdr3_nt: TGTGCCAGCAGTTTTAGGGGACGGGTTACCCTACGGGAGCAGTTCTTC; cdr3_aa: CASSFRGRVTLREQFF
j_call: TRBJ1-5; d_call: .; cdr3_length: 12; v_call: TRBV6-6; clone_size: .; cdr3_nt: TGTGCCAGCACGGATAGCAATCAGCCCCAGCATTTT; cdr3_aa: CASTDSNQPQHF
j_call: TRBJ2-7; d_call: .; cdr3_length: 12; v_call: TRBV2; clone_size: once; cdr3_nt: TGTGCCAGCAGGGTAAGCTCCTACGAGCAGTACTTC; cdr3_aa: CASRVSSYEQYF
j_call: TRBJ2-7; d_call: TRBD1; cdr3_length: 15; v_call: TRBV4-2; clone_size: .; cdr3_nt: TGTGCCAGCAGCCAAGAGACAGGGTGGGAATACGAGCAGTACTTC; cdr3_aa: CASSQETGWEYEQYF
j_call: TRBJ1-1; d_call: TRBD1; cdr3_length: 14; v_call: TRBV5-6; clone_size: .; cdr3_nt: TGTGCCAGCAGCTCGGACAGGGGGAACACTGAAGCTTTCTTT; cdr3_aa: CASSSDRGNTEAFF
j_call: TRBJ2-7; d_call: TRBD1; cdr3_length: 16; v_call: TRBV9; clone_size: .; cdr3_nt: TGTGCCAGCAGCGCCTCTCCGGAGACAGGGGTATACGAGCAGTACTTC; cdr3_aa: CASSASPETGVYEQYF
j_call: TRBJ2-5; d_call: .; cdr3_length: 11; v_call: TRBV5-5; clone_size: .; cdr3_nt: TGTGCCAGCAGCGGTTCAGGGAATCAGTACTTC; cdr3_aa: CASSGSGNQYF
j_call: TRBJ2-5; d_call: .; cdr3_length: 15; v_call: TRBV7-2; clone_size: .; cdr3_nt: TGTGCCAGCAGCTTAGCGGGACTCCGTTCGGAGACCCAGTACTTC; cdr3_aa: CASSLAGLRSETQYF
j_call: TRBJ2-7; d_call: .; cdr3_length: 15; v_call: TRBV19; clone_size: .; cdr3_nt: TGTGCCAGTAGTATTGGTAGCGGAAACTCCTACGAGCAGTACTTC; cdr3_aa: CASSIGSGNSYEQYF